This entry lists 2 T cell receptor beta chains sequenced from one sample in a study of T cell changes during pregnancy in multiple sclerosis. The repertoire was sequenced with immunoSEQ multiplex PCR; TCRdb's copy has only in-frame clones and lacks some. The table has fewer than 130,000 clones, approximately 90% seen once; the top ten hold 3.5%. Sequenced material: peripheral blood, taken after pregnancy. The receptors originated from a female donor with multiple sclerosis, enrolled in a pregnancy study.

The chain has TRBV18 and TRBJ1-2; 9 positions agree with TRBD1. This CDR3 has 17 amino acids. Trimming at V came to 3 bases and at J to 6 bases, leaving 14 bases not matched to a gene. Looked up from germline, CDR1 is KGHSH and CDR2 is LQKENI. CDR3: CASSPGTGNPFANGYTF. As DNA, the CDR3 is TGTGCCAGCTCACCGGGGACAGGGAACCCGTTTGCAAATGGCTACACCTTC.

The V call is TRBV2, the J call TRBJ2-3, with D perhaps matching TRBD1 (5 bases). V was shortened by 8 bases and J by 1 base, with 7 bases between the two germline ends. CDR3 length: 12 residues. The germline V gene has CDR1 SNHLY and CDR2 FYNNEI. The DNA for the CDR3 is TGTGCCAGCCTACAGGGCACAGATACGCAGTATTTT. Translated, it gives CASLQGTDTQYF.